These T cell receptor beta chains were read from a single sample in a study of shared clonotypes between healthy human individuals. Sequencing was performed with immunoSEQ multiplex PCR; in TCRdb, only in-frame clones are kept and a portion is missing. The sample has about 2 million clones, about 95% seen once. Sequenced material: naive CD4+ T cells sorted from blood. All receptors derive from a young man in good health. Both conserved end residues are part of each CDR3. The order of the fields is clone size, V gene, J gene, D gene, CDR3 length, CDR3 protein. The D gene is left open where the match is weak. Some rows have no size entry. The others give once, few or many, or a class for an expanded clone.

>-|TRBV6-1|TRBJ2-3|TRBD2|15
CASSATSGSTDTQYF
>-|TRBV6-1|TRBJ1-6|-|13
CASLRDLGSPLHF
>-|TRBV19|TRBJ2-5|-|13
CASSVQGAETQYF
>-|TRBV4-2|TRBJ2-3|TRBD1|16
CASSQEGTGGLDTQYF
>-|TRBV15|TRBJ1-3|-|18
CATSREYTGISSGNTIYF
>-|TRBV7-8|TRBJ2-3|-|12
CASSPNTDTQYF
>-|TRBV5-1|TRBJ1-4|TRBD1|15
CASSLETGEGEKLFF
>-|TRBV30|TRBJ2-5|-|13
CAWSLRRQETQYF
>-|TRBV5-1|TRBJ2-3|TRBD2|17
CASSTRTSGGGTDTQYF
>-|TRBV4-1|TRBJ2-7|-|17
CASSRQMGGDYSYEQYF
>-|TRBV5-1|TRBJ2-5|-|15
CASSLATGSWETQYF
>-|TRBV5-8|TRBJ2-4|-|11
CASSAGNIQYF
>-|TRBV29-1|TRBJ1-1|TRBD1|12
CSVEGQGTEAFF
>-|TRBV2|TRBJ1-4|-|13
CASRDDGNEKLFF
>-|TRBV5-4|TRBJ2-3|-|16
CASSLVSRGAADTQYF
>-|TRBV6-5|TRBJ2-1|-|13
CASRPRAGDEQFF
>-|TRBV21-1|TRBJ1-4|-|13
CASSKVTNEKLFF
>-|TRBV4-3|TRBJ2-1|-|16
CASSQERWTAYNEQFF
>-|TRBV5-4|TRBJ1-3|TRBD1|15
CASSAGQSSGNTIYF
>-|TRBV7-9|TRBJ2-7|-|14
CASSLGSVAYEQYF
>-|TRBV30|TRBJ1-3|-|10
CAGGGNTIYF
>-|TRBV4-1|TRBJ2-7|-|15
CASSQARDKSYEQYF
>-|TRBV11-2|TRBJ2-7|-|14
CASSLGSLRVAQYF
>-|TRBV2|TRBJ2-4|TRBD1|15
CASTKGTGSGNIQYF
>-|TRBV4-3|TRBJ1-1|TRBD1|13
CASSRDRNTEAFF
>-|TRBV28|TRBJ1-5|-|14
CASSRQNSNQPQHF
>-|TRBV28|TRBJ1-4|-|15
CASNLARTGNEKLFF
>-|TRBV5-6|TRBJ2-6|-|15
CASSLGGSGANVLTF
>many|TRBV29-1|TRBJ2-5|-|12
CSGGWQEETQYF
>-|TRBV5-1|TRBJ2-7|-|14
CASTSLPGSYEQYF
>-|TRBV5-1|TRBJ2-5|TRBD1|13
CARRTGEQETQYF
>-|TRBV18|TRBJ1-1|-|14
CASSPEGGITEAFF
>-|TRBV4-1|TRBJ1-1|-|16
CASSQVSARLNTEAFF
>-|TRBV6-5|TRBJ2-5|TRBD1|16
CASSSGTVLIRETQYF
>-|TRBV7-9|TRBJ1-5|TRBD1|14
CASSLGQGNQPQHF
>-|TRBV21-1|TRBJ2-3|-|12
CASSTRVRTQYF
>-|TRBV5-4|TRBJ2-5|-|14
CASSLGTLQETQYF
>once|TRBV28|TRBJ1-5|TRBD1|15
CASRIRDRGVQPQHF
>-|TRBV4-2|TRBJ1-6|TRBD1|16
CASSQDGTGGWSPLHF
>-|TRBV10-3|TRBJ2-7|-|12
CAISTAGDEQYF
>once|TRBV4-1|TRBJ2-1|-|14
CASSQAGYAIAQFF
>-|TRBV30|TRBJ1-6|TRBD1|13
CAWSRDSNSPLHF
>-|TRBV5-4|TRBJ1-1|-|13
CASSRAGGTEAFF
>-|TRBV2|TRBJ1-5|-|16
CASRGGRGKGNQPQHF
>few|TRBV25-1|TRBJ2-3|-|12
CASSGNTDTQYF
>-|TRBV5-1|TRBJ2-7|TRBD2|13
CASNEGGAYEQYF
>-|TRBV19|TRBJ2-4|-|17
CASTHTRGRIAKNIQYF
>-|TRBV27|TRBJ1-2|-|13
CASSSRQNYGYTF
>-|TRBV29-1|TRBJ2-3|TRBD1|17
CSVDPFTGTGASDTQYF
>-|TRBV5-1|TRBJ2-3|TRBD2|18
CASSRRLAGAEGTDTQYF
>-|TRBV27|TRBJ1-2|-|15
CASSPGPGRGYGYTF
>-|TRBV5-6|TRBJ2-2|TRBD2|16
CASSLVVAGVLGELFF
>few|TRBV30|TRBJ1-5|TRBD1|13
CAWSGQGNQPQHF
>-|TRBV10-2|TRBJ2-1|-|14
CASSQTGTLNEQFF
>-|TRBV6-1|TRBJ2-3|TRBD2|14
CASSGGLAADTQYF